A selection of T cell receptor beta chains follows, all from one sample in a study of T cells in localized non-small cell lung cancer. Some clones are missing from TCRdb's copy, which holds only in-frame ones; the method was immunoSEQ multiplex PCR. The sample holds about 1,700 clones, more than 20% seen once. The sample in question was normal lung tissue next to the tumor, obtained before any cancer treatment. These receptor sequences come from a male donor at least 60 years old with stage II squamous cell lung carcinoma. Each CDR3 is given with its conserved first and last residue. A D gene is named only where the DNA matches it firmly. Not all rows give a size; the values are once, few, many and, for expanded clones, a class.

size: -
D: -
J: TRBJ1-5
V: TRBV30
DNA: TGTGCCTGGAGTGCCCACGGACGGAACAATCAGCCCCAGCATTTT
CDR3: CAWSAHGRNNQPQHF

size: -
D: TRBD1
J: TRBJ1-5
V: TRBV11-3
DNA: TGTGCCAGCAGCTTAGGACCCAGGGGGCCGGATCAGCCCCAGCATTTT
CDR3: CASSLGPRGPDQPQHF

size: medium-sized
D: -
J: TRBJ2-7
V: TRBV6-1
DNA: TGTGCCAGCAGTGAAGCGCACCAGCCGGCCTACGAGCAGTACTTC
CDR3: CASSEAHQPAYEQYF

size: -
D: TRBD1
J: TRBJ2-1
V: TRBV15
DNA: TGTGCCACCAGCAGAGAACTAGTCGGGACAGTCAATGAGCAGTTCTTC
CDR3: CATSRELVGTVNEQFF

size: few
D: -
J: TRBJ2-1
V: TRBV11-3
DNA: TGTGCCAGCAGCTACGGGACGGGAGATTACGAGCAGTTCTTC
CDR3: CASSYGTGDYEQFF

size: medium-sized
D: -
J: TRBJ2-5
V: TRBV6-8
DNA: TGTGCCAGCAGTTACTCGAATCGGGAGACCCAGTACTTC
CDR3: CASSYSNRETQYF

size: -
D: -
J: TRBJ2-1
V: TRBV6-1
DNA: TGTGCCAGCAGTGAAGCGAGGAGGGGTTCCTACAATGAGCAGTTCTTC
CDR3: CASSEARRGSYNEQFF

size: few
D: -
J: TRBJ2-1
V: TRBV14
DNA: TGTGCCAGCAGCCGGGTTACGCTCCGGGGCCTCAATGAGCAGTTCTTC
CDR3: CASSRVTLRGLNEQFF

size: few
D: -
J: TRBJ1-3
V: TRBV7-5
DNA: TGTGCCAGCAGCCAACACCAGCAAGGAGGAAACACCATATATTTT
CDR3: CASSQHQQGGNTIYF

size: -
D: -
J: TRBJ1-6
V: TRBV14
DNA: TGTGCCAGCAGCCCTGGCGCCGGGGGGAATTCACCCCTCCACTTT
CDR3: CASSPGAGGNSPLHF

size: -
D: -
J: TRBJ2-2
V: TRBV2
DNA: TGTGCCAGCACCAGTCTACAGGCAGGGCGGACCGGGGAGCTGTTTTTT
CDR3: CASTSLQAGRTGELFF

size: few
D: TRBD1
J: TRBJ1-3
V: TRBV6-8
DNA: TGTGCCAGCAGTCCCTTTGTTTCAGGGGGAGGAAACACCATATATTTT
CDR3: CASSPFVSGGGNTIYF

size: -
D: -
J: TRBJ1-3
V: TRBV11-3
DNA: TGTGCCAGCAGCCGTGACAGTTCCTCTGGAAACACCATATATTTT
CDR3: CASSRDSSSGNTIYF

size: -
D: -
J: TRBJ2-3
V: TRBV2
DNA: TGTGCCAGCAGTGTACGGGAGAGGGCAGATACGCAGTATTTT
CDR3: CASSVRERADTQYF

size: -
D: TRBD1
J: TRBJ1-1
V: TRBV11-3
DNA: TGTGCCAGCAGCTTAAGTGTTCTCCGGGACAGGGGTAGTAGTGAAGCTTTCTTT
CDR3: CASSLSVLRDRGSSEAFF

size: -
D: -
J: TRBJ1-5
V: TRBV15
DNA: TGTGCCACCAGCAGAGATGTTGTCAGGGTGAGTCAGCCCCAGCATTTT
CDR3: CATSRDVVRVSQPQHF

size: few
D: -
J: TRBJ2-2
V: TRBV6-8
DNA: TGTGCCAGCAGTGCCCTTCCGTCCACCGGGGAGCTGTTTTTT
CDR3: CASSALPSTGELFF

size: large
D: -
J: TRBJ1-4
V: TRBV6-8
DNA: TGTGCCAGCAGTGAGGGGGGGGCAGGCCATGAAAAACTGTTTTTT
CDR3: CASSEGGAGHEKLFF

size: medium-sized
D: TRBD1
J: TRBJ1-3
V: TRBV6-8
DNA: TGTGCCAGCAGTGCGACAGGGGCCTCTGGAAACACCATATATTTT
CDR3: CASSATGASGNTIYF

size: few
D: -
J: TRBJ2-1
V: TRBV11-3
DNA: TGTGCCAGCAGCTTAGAAACTCGGTCCTACAATGAGCAGTTCTTC
CDR3: CASSLETRSYNEQFF